This T cell receptor beta chain is from a study of cytomegalovirus exposure and HLA in healthy donors. The PCR contained 60 Vbeta and 13 Jbeta primers. Data came from immunoSEQ multiplex PCR; TCRdb stores just in-frame clones and leaves some out. The sample lists under 150,000 clones, 75% to 85% seen once, with roughly 2.5% in the top ten. Study findings and constraints: Investigators reported 150 to 200 TCR beta chains as tied to cytomegalovirus.

Trimming cost V 0 bases and J 0 bases, with 12 bases left between them. Germline CDR1 reads MNHEY; CDR2 reads SMNVEV (reference sequence). The CDR3 sequence is 16 residues long. With respect to this clone: Its target is not known.

The chain couples TRBV27 to TRBJ2-7; D unclear. Sequenced material: PBMCs. This sequence originates from a man aged 45 to 65 in good health and CMV-seronegative. The CDR3 is CASSLSVDRSSYEQYF. DNA for the CDR3: TGTGCCAGCAGTTTATCGGTGGATAGGAGCTCCTACGAGCAGTACTTC.